A single sample is the source of the 16 T cell receptor beta chains below, sequenced in a study of blood T cell repertoires in COVID-19. Assay used: immunoSEQ multiplex PCR; TCRdb lists only in-frame clones, some missing. The data show under 500,000 clones, roughly 91% seen once. The sequencing sample was made of peripheral blood. The origin of the receptors is a woman in her 30s with acute or convalescent COVID-19.

The chain has TRBV6-6 and TRBJ2-7, with a weak D call TRBD1 (6 bases). Trimming shortened V by 11 bases and J by 2 bases, and 16 bases separated the two germline ends. Germline V gives CDR1 MNHNY, CDR2 SVGAGI (reference sequence). The CDR3 is 13 residues long. CDR3 DNA: TGTGCCGGGCCTCAAGGGGGACCCTACGAGCAGTACTTC. Protein product: CAGPQGGPYEQYF.

The chain carries TRBV2 and TRBJ2-7; a possible D gene is TRBD2 (6 bases). Per the germline V gene, CDR1 is SNHLY and CDR2 is FYNNEI. V lost 6 bases to trimming and J lost 2 bases, with 8 bases between them. CDR3 length: 12 residues. CDR3 bases: TGTGCCAGCAGCGGGACTCCCTACGAGCAGTACTTC. As protein: CASSGTPYEQYF.

This chain connects TRBV11-2 to TRBJ1-3; D is uncertain. Trimming removed 1 base from V and 3 bases from J, with 7 bases in between. Germline-derived CDR1 and CDR2 are SGHAT and FQNNGV. The CDR3 consists of 14 residues. In DNA, the CDR3 is TGTGCCAGCAGCTTAGGCGAAAATGGAAACACCATATATTTT. It yields the protein CASSLGENGNTIYF.

The gene calls are TRBV27 and TRBJ1-2; no firm D call. The CDR3 has 14 residues. Germline CDR1 MNHEY, CDR2 SMNVEV (reference sequence). The ends were cut back, 6 bases at V and 6 bases at J, with 17 bases in the middle. The CDR3 sequence is CASSSGGGGDGYTF. CDR3 nucleotides: TGTGCCAGCAGCTCCGGCGGCGGAGGTGATGGCTACACCTTC.

CDR3 protein: CSVVRGVTDTQYF. The CDR3 DNA follows: TGCAGCGTTGTCCGGGGGGTCACAGATACGCAGTATTTT. The rearrangement joins TRBV29-1 to TRBJ2-3; 7 bases align to TRBD2. The ends lost 4 bases at V and 2 bases at J; junction bases unmatched: 3. This CDR3 contains 13 residues. Germline V CDR1 and CDR2: SQVTM, ANQGSEA.

In regard to this clone: Other DNA sequences in this specimen translate into the identical CDR3. The rearrangement uses TRBV27 and TRBJ2-7; 8 nucleotides match TRBD1. This CDR3 comprises 14 residues. Per germline, CDR1 MNHEY and CDR2 SMNVEV (reference sequence). Unmatched junction bases numbered 2, after V lost 2 bases and J lost 2 bases. The CDR3 is CASSLGQGPYEQYF. DNA for the CDR3: TGTGCCAGCAGTTTAGGACAGGGTCCCTACGAGCAGTACTTC.

The V gene is TRBV21-1, the J gene TRBJ1-3; TRBD1, the table's D call, was not compared with the DNA. TRBV21-1 is a known pseudogene. CDR3 size: 16 residues. The CDR3 coding sequence is TGTGCCAGCAGCATTCACAGGGAGCCCTCTGGAAACACCATATATTTT. Its translation: CASSIHREPSGNTIYF.

The gene calls are TRBV15 and TRBJ2-7; 8 nucleotides align to TRBD1. J gave up 2 bases and V 0 bases, and 6 bases lay outside the gene matches. Germline assignment: CDR1 LNHNV and CDR2 YYDKDF (reference sequence). The CDR3 has 16 amino acids. Written as DNA, the CDR3 is TGTGCCACCAGCAGAGATATAACAGGGGGAACCTACGAGCAGTACTTC. Its protein product is CATSRDITGGTYEQYF.

The CDR3 protein is CASSRRGGNYEQYF. The CDR3 DNA is TGTGCCAGCAGCCGAAGGGGGGGAAACTACGAGCAGTACTTC. The chain recombines TRBV13 with TRBJ2-7; the D gene is possibly TRBD2 (7 bases). Germline loops: CDR1 PRHDT, CDR2 FYEKMQ (reference sequence). The V end lost 5 bases, the J end lost 3 bases, and 14 bases lay between the germline ends. This CDR3 has 14 amino acids.

V usage is TRBV28 and J usage is TRBJ2-2; a possible D gene is TRBD1 (5 bases). Germline CDR1 is MDHEN and CDR2 is SYDVKM. This CDR3 has 14 residues. V lost 7 bases to trimming and J lost 8 bases, with 17 bases between them. CDR3 in amino acids: CASTLSRVRGELFF. In DNA, the CDR3 is TGTGCCAGCACCCTAAGCAGGGTCAGGGGGGAGCTGTTTTTT.

The chain uses TRBV10-3 and TRBJ1-3; 10 bases are shared with TRBD1. This CDR3 has 14 amino acids. With V trimmed by 6 bases and J by 4 bases, 3 bases remained unmatched. The germline gives CDR1 ENHRY, CDR2 SYGVKD. The CDR3 DNA sequence: TGTGCCATCAGAGGGACAGGGGAAGGAAACACCATATATTTT. Translation: CAIRGTGEGNTIYF.

The chain links TRBV6-6 to TRBJ2-7; D remains unclear. Per germline, CDR1 MNHNY and CDR2 SVGAGI (reference sequence). Trimming stripped 6 bases from V and 3 bases from J, with 18 bases between. This CDR3 is 15 amino acids long. As DNA, the CDR3 is TGTGCCAGCAGAAGCCAGACTCGGAAGGTCTACGAGCAGTACTTC. As protein: CASRSQTRKVYEQYF.

This clone appeared once. The chain recombines TRBV7-2 with TRBJ2-3, with D tentatively TRBD1 (5 bases). The V gene lost 1 base and the J gene lost 3 bases, with 11 bases spanning the gap. This CDR3 spans 15 amino acids. From germline, CDR1 is SGHTA and CDR2 FQGNSA. CDR3 loop: CASSLVARATDTQYF. For the CDR3, the DNA is TGTGCCAGCAGCTTAGTAGCCAGGGCGACAGATACGCAGTATTTT.

The V and J genes are TRBV3-1 (or the pseudogene TRBV3-2) and TRBJ1-4; D remains ambiguous. The V gene's germline CDR1 is LGHDT and CDR2 YNNKEL (reference sequence). This CDR3 is built from 14 residues. Deletions cut 4 bases from V and 10 bases from J, with 16 bases between. The CDR3 DNA follows: TGTGCCAGCAGCCCCGGGAGGGAGGGCGGAAAACTGTTTTTT. Encoded protein: CASSPGREGGKLFF.

This chain joins TRBV12-3 or TRBV12-4 and TRBJ1-2; TRBD1 matches 7 bases. CDR3 length: 13 amino acids. Germline trimming cut 5 bases from V and 3 bases from J; bases unmatched to any gene: 3. The CDR3 sequence: CASSADRDYGYTF. The CDR3 DNA follows: TGTGCCAGCAGTGCAGACAGGGACTATGGCTACACCTTC.

This clone was seen a single time. V is TRBV30 and J is TRBJ1-1; maybe TRBD1 (6 bases). This CDR3 has 13 amino acids. V was shortened by 4 bases and J by 10 bases, with 19 bases between the two germline ends. Germline-derived CDR1 and CDR2 are GTSNPN and SVGIG (reference sequence). The CDR3 protein is CAWMNRAGVVAFF. DNA of the CDR3: TGTGCCTGGATGAACAGGGCGGGGGTGGTAGCTTTCTTT.